The present T cell receptor beta chain was sequenced within a study of T cells after yellow fever vaccination. Regarding the study as a whole: Weaker in magnitude, the secondary response showed a faster peak on day 5 versus 15. Boosting was followed by the reappearance of most primary-vaccination clones (about 96% CD4, around 86% CD8). Abundant clonotypes from the bulk population could have been carried over as contaminants into FACS-sorted repertoires.

By 5'RACE template switching, TCR cDNA was produced, with a universal primer site and UMIs added in the process. From the 5' RACE reads, TCRdb called clonotypes with MiXCR, one entry per CDR3 protein. This sample has 150,000 to 200,000 distinct CDR3 sequences; more than 5.5% occur once, and the top ten carry roughly 2.5%. This CDR3 has 15 residues. CDR1 and CDR2 from the germline V gene are LGHNA and YSLEER. The V gene lost 4 bases and the J gene lost 0 bases, with 11 bases spanning the gap. This clonotype appeared many times. The antigen is unknown. The TCR sequence derives from a man younger than 30 who received the YFV17D yellow fever vaccine. The specimen was CD4+ T cells sorted from PBMCs, collected roughly 5 days after the first yellow fever vaccination. V is TRBV4-3 and J is TRBJ2-3, with D tentatively TRBD2 (6 bases). CDR3 residues: CASSRGTPSTDTQYF. CDR3 sequence (DNA): TGCGCCAGCAGCCGCGGGACTCCTAGCACAGATACGCAGTATTTT.